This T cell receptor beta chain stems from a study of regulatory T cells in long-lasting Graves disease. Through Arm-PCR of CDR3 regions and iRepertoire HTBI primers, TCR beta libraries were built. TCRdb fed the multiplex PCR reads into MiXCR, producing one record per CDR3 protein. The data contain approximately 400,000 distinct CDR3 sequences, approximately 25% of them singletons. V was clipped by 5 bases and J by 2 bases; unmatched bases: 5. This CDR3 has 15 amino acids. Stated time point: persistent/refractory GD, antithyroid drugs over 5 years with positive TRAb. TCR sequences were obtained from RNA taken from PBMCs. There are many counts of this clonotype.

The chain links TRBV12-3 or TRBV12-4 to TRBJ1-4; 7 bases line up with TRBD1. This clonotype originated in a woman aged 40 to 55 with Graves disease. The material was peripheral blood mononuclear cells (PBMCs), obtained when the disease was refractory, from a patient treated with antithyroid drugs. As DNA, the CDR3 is TGTGCCAGCAGTCCACAGGGGACCACTAATGAAAAACTGTTTTTT. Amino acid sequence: CASSPQGTTNEKLFF.